This paragraph covers one TCR beta chain sequence. Its antigen is not identified. Repertoires were generated with immunoSEQ multiplex PCR, while TCRdb's copy carries only in-frame clones and drops some. The sample contains about 120,000 clones, roughly 89% of which appear only once. This entry is derived from a study of T cell responses to AZD1222 COVID-19 vaccine. Study-wide context: Both about-4-week and about-12-week second-dose recipients were combined. General study results and limits: Among spike-specific TCRs, nearly half reportedly target unmutated variant regions. Donors were chiefly white British, with a greater number of females, and clonal diversity was perhaps underestimated.

This receptor was taken from an adult in good health. The source was peripheral blood, collected on day 0 of AZD1222 vaccination.

CDR3 amino acids: CASSLDAGGTYEQYF. The DNA for the CDR3 is TGTGCCAGCAGCTTAGATGCGGGAGGGACCTACGAGCAGTACTTC. This chain joins TRBV7-8 and TRBJ2-7; 9 bases match TRBD2. The CDR3 contains 15 residues. V dropped 1 base and J dropped 2; count of bases not matched to a gene: 3. CDR1 and CDR2 (germline): SGHVS, FQNEAQ. Looking up the rest from reference TRBV7-8 and TRBJ2-7 gives the full variable domain: GAGVSQSPRYKVAKRGQDVALRCDPISGHVSLFWYQQALGQGPEFLTYFQNEAQLDKSGLPSDRFFAERPEGSVSTLKIQRTQQEDSAVYLCASSLDAGGTYEQYFGPGTRLTVT.